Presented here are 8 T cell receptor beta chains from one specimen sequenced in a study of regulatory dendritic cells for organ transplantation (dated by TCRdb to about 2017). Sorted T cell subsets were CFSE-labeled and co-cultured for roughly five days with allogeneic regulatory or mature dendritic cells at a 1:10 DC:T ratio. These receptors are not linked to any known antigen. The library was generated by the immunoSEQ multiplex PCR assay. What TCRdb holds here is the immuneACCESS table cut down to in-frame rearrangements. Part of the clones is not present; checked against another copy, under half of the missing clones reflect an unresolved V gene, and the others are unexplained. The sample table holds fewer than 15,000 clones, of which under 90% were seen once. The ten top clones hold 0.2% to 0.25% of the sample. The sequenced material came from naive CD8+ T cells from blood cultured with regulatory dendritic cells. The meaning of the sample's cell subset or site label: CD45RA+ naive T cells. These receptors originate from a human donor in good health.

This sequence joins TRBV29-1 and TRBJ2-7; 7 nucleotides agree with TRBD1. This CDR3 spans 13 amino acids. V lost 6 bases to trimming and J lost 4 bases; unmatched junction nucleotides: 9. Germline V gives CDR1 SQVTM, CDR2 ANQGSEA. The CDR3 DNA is TGCAGCGTGGGTGCCGGGACAGCATACGAGCAGTACTTC. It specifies CSVGAGTAYEQYF.

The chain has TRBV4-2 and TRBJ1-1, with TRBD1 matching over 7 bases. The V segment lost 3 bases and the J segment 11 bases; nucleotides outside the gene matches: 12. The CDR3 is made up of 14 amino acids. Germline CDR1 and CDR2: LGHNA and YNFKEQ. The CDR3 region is CASSQETGRVGAFF. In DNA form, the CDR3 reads TGTGCCAGCAGCCAGGAGACAGGGAGGGTTGGGGCTTTCTTT.

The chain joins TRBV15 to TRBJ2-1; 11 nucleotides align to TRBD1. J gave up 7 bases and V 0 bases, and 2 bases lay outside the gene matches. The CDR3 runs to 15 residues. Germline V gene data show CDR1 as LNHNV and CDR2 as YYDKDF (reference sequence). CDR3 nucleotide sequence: TGTGCCACCAGCAGAGATGGGACAGGGGGAAATGAGCAGTTCTTC. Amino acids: CATSRDGTGGNEQFF. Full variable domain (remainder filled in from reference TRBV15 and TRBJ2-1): DAMVIQNPRYQVTQFGKPVTLSCSQTLNHNVMYWYQQKSSQAPKLLFHYYDKDFNNEADTPDNFQSRRPNTSFCFLDIRSPGLGDTAMYLCATSRDGTGGNEQFFGPGTRLTVL.

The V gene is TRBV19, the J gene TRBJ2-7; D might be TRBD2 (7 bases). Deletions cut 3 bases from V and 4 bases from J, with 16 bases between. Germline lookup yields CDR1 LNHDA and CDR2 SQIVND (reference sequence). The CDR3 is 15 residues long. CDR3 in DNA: TGTGCCAGTAGTATTTATGGGGGGGCCTCTTACGAGCAGTACTTC. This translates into CASSIYGGASYEQYF.

The DNA for the CDR3 is TGTGCCAGCAGTTTACGCAGGGTAGCCGGGGAGCTGTTTTTT. The encoded protein is CASSLRRVAGELFF. The chain joins TRBV28 to TRBJ2-2; D possibly corresponds to TRBD1 (5 bases). V was trimmed by 2 bases and J by 6 bases, leaving 10 bases between them. From germline, CDR1 is MDHEN and CDR2 SYDVKM. CDR3 length: 14 amino acids.

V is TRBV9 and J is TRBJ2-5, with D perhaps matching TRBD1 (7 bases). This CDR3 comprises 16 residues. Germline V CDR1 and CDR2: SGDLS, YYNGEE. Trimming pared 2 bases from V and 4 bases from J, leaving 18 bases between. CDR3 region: CASSVGGGDYGETQYF. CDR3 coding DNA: TGTGCCAGCAGCGTTGGAGGGGGCGACTACGGAGAGACCCAGTACTTC.

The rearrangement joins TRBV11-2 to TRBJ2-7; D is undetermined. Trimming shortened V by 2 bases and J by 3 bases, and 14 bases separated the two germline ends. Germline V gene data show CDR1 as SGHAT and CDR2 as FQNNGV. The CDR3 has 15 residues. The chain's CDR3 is CASSLFESGVYEQYF. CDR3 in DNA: TGTGCCAGCAGCTTATTCGAGTCTGGAGTCTACGAGCAGTACTTC.

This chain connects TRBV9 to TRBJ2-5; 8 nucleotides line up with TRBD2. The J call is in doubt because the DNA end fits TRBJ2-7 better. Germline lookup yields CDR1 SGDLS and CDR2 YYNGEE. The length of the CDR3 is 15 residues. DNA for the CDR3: TGTGCCAGCAGCCCCGACAGCGGGAGATTATACGAGCAGTACTTC. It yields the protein CASSPDSGRLYEQYF.